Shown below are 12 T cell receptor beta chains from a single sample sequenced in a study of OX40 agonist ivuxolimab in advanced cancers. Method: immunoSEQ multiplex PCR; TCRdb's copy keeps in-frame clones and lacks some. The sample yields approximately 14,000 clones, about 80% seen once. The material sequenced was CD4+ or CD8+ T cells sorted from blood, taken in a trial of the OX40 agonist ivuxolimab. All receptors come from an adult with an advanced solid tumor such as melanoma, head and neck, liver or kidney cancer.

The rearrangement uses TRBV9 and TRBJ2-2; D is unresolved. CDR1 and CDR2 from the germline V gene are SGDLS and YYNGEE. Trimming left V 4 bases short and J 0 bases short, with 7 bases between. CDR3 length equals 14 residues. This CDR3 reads CASSRQPNTGELFF. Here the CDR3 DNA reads TGTGCCAGCAGCCGGCAGCCGAACACCGGGGAGCTGTTTTTT.

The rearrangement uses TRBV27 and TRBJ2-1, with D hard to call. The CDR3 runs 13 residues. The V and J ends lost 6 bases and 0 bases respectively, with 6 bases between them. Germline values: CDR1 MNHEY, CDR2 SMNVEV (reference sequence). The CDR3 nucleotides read TGTGCCAGCAGCCCCGGCTCCTACAATGAGCAGTTCTTC. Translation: CASSPGSYNEQFF.

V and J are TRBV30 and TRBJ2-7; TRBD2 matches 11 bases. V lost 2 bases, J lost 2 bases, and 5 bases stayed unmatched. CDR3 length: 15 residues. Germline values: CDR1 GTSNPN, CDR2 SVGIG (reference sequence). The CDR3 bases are TGTGCCTGGAGTTACGGACTAGCGGGCGCCTACGAGCAGTACTTC. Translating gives CAWSYGLAGAYEQYF. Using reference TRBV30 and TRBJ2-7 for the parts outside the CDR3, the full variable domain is SQTIHQWPATLVQPVGSPLSLECTVEGTSNPNLYWYRQAAGRGLQLLFYSVGIGQISSEVPQNLSASRPQDRQFILSSKKLLLSDSGFYLCAWSYGLAGAYEQYFGPGTRLTVT.

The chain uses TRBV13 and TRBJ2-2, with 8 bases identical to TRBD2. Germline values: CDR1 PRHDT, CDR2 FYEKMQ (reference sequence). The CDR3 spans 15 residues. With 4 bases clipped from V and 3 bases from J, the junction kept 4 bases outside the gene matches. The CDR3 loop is CASSSGGPHTGELFF. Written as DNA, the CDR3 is TGTGCCAGCAGCTCGGGAGGGCCCCACACCGGGGAGCTGTTTTTT.

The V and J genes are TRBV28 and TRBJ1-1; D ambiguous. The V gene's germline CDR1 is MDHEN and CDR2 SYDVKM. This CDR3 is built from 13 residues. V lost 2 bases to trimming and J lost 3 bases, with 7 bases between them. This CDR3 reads CASSLDRDTEAFF. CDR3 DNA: TGTGCCAGCAGTTTAGATCGGGACACTGAAGCTTTCTTT.

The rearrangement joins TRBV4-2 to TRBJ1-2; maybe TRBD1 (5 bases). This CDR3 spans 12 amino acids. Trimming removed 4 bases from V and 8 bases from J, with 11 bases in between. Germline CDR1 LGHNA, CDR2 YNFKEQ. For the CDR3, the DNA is TGTGCCAGCAGCCCTGGGACGGGGGGCTACACCTTC. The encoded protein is CASSPGTGGYTF.

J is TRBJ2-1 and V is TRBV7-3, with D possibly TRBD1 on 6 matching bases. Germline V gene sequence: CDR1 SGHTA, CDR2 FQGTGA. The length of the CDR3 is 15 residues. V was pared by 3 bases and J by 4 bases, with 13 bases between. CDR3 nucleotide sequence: TGTGCCAGCAGCTTTTCGGACAGTCCTTACAATGAGCAGTTCTTC. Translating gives CASSFSDSPYNEQFF.

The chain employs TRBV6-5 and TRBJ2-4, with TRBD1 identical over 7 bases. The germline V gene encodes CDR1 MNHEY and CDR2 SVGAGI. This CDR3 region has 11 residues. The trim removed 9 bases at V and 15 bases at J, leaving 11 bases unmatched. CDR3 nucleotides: TGTGCCAGTTACAGGGGCCCAGCCTGGTACTTC. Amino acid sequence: CASYRGPAWYF.

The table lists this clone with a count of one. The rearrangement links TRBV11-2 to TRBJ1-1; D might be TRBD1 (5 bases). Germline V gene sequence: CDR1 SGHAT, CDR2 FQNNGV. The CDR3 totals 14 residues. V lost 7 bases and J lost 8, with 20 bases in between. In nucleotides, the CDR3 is TGTGCCAGCAAGCCGTGGGTGGGGGACTCCGAAGCTTTCTTT. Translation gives CASKPWVGDSEAFF.

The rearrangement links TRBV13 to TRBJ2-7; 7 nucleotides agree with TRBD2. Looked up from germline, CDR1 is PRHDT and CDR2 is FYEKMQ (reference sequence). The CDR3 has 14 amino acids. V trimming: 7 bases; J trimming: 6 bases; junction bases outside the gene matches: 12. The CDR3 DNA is TGTGCCAGCACCCCTGGCGGGAGTCTTAGCGAGCAGTACTTC. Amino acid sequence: CASTPGGSLSEQYF.

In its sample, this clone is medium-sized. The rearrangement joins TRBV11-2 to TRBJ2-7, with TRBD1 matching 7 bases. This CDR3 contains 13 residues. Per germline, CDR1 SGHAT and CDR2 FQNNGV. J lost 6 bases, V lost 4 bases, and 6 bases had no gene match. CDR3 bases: TGTGCCAGCAGCTCCGGGACAGTTTTCGAGCAGTACTTC. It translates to CASSSGTVFEQYF.

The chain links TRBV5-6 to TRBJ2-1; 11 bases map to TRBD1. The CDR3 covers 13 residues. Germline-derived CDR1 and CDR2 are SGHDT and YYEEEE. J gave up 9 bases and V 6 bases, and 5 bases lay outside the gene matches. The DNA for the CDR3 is TGTGCCAGCACCGGACAGGGGGCAGGTGAGCAGTTCTTC. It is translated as CASTGQGAGEQFF. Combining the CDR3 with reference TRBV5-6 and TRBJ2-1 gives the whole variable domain DAGVTQSPTHLIKTRGQQVTLRCSPKSGHDTVSWYQQALGQGPQFIFQYYEEEERQRGNFPDRFSGHQFPNYSSELNVNALLLGDSALYLCASTGQGAGEQFFGPGTRLTVL.